The present TCR beta chain was sequenced within a study of pediatric ulcerative colitis. This CDR3 has 17 residues. Germline V gene lookup returns CDR1 SGHTA and CDR2 FQGNSA. The V end lost 5 bases, the J end lost 1 base, and 18 bases lay between the germline ends. Generated by immunoSEQ multiplex PCR, the TCRdb table keeps only in-frame clones and is missing some. The sample has 30,000 or so clones; roughly four fifths are singletons. Findings of the study overall: Acute severe colitis showed lower rectal diversity from clonal expansions.

To note about this clone: Its target is unknown.

The receptor's source is a boy aged 10-17 years with severe ulcerative colitis. This chain uses TRBV7-2 with TRBJ2-1; D possibly corresponds to TRBD2 (5 bases). The sequenced sample was blood. As DNA, the CDR3 is TGTGCCAGCAGCCGGAGGCTCTATGACGGGTCCTACAATGAGCAGTTCTTC. Translation: CASSRRLYDGSYNEQFF.